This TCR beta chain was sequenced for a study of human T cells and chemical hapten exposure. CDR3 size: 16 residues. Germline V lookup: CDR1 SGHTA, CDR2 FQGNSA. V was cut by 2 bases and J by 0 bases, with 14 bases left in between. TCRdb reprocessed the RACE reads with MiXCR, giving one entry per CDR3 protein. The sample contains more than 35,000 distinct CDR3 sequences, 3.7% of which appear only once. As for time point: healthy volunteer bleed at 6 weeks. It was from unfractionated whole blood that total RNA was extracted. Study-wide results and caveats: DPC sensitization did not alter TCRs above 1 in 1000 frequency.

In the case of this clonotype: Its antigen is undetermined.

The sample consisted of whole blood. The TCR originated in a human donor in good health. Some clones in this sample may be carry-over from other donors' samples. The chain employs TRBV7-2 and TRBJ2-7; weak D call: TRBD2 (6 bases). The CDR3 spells CASSLKEGYSSYEQYF. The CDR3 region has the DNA TGTGCCAGCAGCTTAAAGGAGGGCTATAGCTCCTACGAGCAGTACTTC.